These T cell receptor beta chains were read from a single sample in a study of T cell responses to AZD1222 COVID-19 vaccine. Sequencing was performed with immunoSEQ multiplex PCR; in TCRdb, only in-frame clones are kept and a portion is missing. This table holds approximately 140,000 clones, 91% found once. Specimen: peripheral blood, collected 28 days after the second AZD1222 dose. The receptors were sampled from an adult who received the AZD1222 COVID-19 vaccine. CDR3s include the opening cysteine and the closing phenylalanine or tryptophan. The D gene is left open where the match is weak. Clone size is stated in some rows and not others, as once, few, many or a class when expanded.

cdr3_length j_call v_call clone_size d_call cdr3_aa cdr3_nt
17 TRBJ1-4 TRBV18 - - CASSPESGVWEPEKLFF TGTGCCAGCTCACCGGAGTCCGGGGTTTGGGAACCCGAAAAACTGTTTTTT
15 TRBJ2-7 TRBV6-1 - - CASSEDSALFTPQYF TGTGCCAGCAGTGAAGATTCCGCCCTATTTACGCCGCAGTACTTC
14 TRBJ2-7 TRBV11-2 - - CASSLGLISYEQYF TGTGCCAGCAGCTTAGGGCTTATTTCCTACGAGCAGTACTTC
14 TRBJ1-6 TRBV10-3 - - CAISEPDTNSPLHF TGTGCCATCAGTGAGCCCGACACAAATTCACCCCTCCACTTT
16 TRBJ2-7 TRBV6-6 - TRBD1 CASSYVVSGTGYEQYF TGTGCCAGCAGTTACGTTGTGAGCGGGACAGGGTACGAGCAGTACTTC
14 TRBJ1-4 TRBV4-1 - - CASSPPSTNEKLFF TGCGCCAGCAGCCCACCTTCAACTAATGAAAAACTGTTTTTT
14 TRBJ2-1 TRBV27 once TRBD2 CASSFVGGPREQFF TGTGCCAGCAGTTTTGTGGGAGGGCCAAGGGAGCAGTTCTTC
15 TRBJ1-1 TRBV21-1 - - CASSKRSSENTEAFF TGTGCCAGCAGCAAAAGGTCGTCAGAAAACACTGAAGCTTTCTTT
14 TRBJ2-7 TRBV29-1 - TRBD1 CSVASETGVYEQYF TGCAGCGTTGCTTCCGAGACAGGGGTCTACGAGCAGTACTTC
13 TRBJ1-1 TRBV12-3/TRBV12-4 few - CASSTGTPAEAFF TGTGCCAGCAGTACAGGAACTCCTGCTGAAGCTTTCTTT
11 TRBJ2-7 TRBV29-1 - - CSVVLGSEQYF TGCAGCGTTGTTTTGGGGAGCGAGCAGTACTTC
14 TRBJ2-5 TRBV11-3 - - CASSLSPSGETQYF TGTGCCAGCAGCTTATCCCCGAGCGGGGAGACCCAGTACTTC
15 TRBJ2-3 TRBV5-1 - TRBD2 CASSSGLAGAPTQYF TGCGCCAGCAGCTCCGGACTAGCGGGGGCCCCTACGCAGTATTTT
15 TRBJ1-1 TRBV7-9 - TRBD1 CASSFSGQGFTEAFF TGTGCCAGCAGCTTCTCGGGACAGGGGTTCACTGAAGCTTTCTTT
17 TRBJ2-7 TRBV6-1 - TRBD2 CASSAMTTAGGAPEQYF TGTGCCAGCAGTGCTATGACCACGGCGGGAGGGGCCCCCGAGCAGTACTTC
13 TRBJ1-5 TRBV6-5 - TRBD1 CASMGQWNQPQHF TGTGCCAGCATGGGACAGTGGAATCAGCCCCAGCATTTT
14 TRBJ2-7 TRBV19 - TRBD2 CASSMTGLVYEQYF TGTGCCAGTAGTATGACGGGACTAGTCTACGAGCAGTACTTC
14 TRBJ1-1 TRBV13 - - CASSFGQTNTEAFF TGTGCCAGCAGCTTCGGACAAACGAACACTGAAGCTTTCTTT
16 TRBJ2-7 TRBV5-4 - TRBD1 CASSSGTGAIKDEQYF TGTGCCAGCAGCTCCGGGACAGGGGCCATTAAAGACGAGCAGTACTTC
14 TRBJ2-2 TRBV7-8 - TRBD2 CASSLRGGTGELFF TGTGCCAGCAGCCTTCGCGGGGGGACCGGGGAGCTGTTTTTT
13 TRBJ1-2 TRBV6-5 - - CASSYQGARGYTF TGTGCCAGCAGTTATCAGGGCGCCCGTGGCTACACCTTC
15 TRBJ1-5 TRBV19 - - CASSIDVRSNQPQHF TGTGCCAGTAGTATAGATGTACGGAGCAATCAGCCCCAGCATTTT
16 TRBJ2-7 TRBV2 - TRBD2 CARSGTSGRGGYEQYF TGTGCCAGGAGCGGGACTAGCGGGAGGGGAGGGTACGAGCAGTACTTC
17 TRBJ1-1 TRBV18 few - CASSPQGAGTMNTEAFF TGTGCCAGCTCACCGCAGGGAGCTGGAACCATGAACACTGAAGCTTTCTTT
15 TRBJ2-7 TRBV9 - TRBD2 CASSAEREGHHEQYF TGTGCCAGCAGCGCGGAGCGGGAGGGCCACCACGAGCAGTACTTC
17 TRBJ2-1 TRBV5-1 - TRBD2 CASSFIGLRGVYNEQFF TGCGCCAGCAGCTTTATAGGGCTGCGGGGGGTCTACAATGAGCAGTTCTTC
18 TRBJ1-4 TRBV30 - - CAWSPGAAGGWTNEKLFF TGTGCCTGGAGTCCTGGGGCTGCGGGGGGGTGGACTAATGAAAAACTGTTTTTT
14 TRBJ1-1 TRBV7-9 few TRBD1 CASSLTGGFPEAFF TGTGCCAGCAGCTTAACAGGGGGCTTCCCTGAAGCTTTCTTT
15 TRBJ1-5 TRBV5-1 - - CASSQEGVRNQPQHF TGCGCCAGCAGTCAAGAGGGCGTGAGGAATCAGCCCCAGCATTTT
16 TRBJ2-7 TRBV19 - TRBD2 CASSPSGGLAGDEQYF TGTGCCAGTTCCCCCTCAGGGGGACTAGCGGGGGACGAGCAGTACTTC
15 TRBJ2-1 TRBV12-5 - - CASTLGTAGINEQFF TGTGCTAGTACTTTAGGAACGGCAGGAATCAATGAGCAGTTCTTC
12 TRBJ1-1 TRBV6-2/TRBV6-3 - - CASSYTGTEAFF TGTGCCAGCAGTTACACAGGGACTGAAGCTTTCTTT
17 TRBJ1-6 TRBV4-1 - - CASSQENQGRHNSPLHF TGCGCCAGCAGCCAAGAGAATCAGGGACGGCATAATTCACCCCTCCACTTT
14 TRBJ2-2 TRBV6-5 once - CASSYSHYTGELFF TGTGCCAGCAGTTACTCGCACTACACCGGGGAGCTGTTTTTT
13 TRBJ2-7 TRBV5-6 - - CASSHGGAREQYF TGTGCCAGCAGCCATGGGGGGGCCCGCGAGCAGTACTTC
16 TRBJ2-5 TRBV5-1 - TRBD1 CASSYVGTGVGKTQYF TGCGCCAGCAGCTATGTGGGGACAGGGGTGGGGAAGACCCAGTACTTC
14 TRBJ2-3 TRBV10-1 - - CASTTRGATDTQYF TGCGCCAGCACGACGCGGGGAGCCACAGATACGCAGTATTTT
16 TRBJ2-1 TRBV4-1 - - CASSQDFGRNPNEQFF TGCGCCAGCAGCCAAGATTTTGGGAGGAATCCTAATGAGCAGTTCTTC
12 TRBJ2-7 TRBV19 - TRBD1 CASMNRGHEQYF TGTGCCAGTATGAACAGGGGTCACGAGCAGTACTTC
13 TRBJ1-2 TRBV18 - - CASSPPLPYGYTF TGTGCCAGCTCACCACCCTTGCCATATGGCTACACCTTC
13 TRBJ2-1 TRBV12-3/TRBV12-4 - - CASSLMLQGGPFF TGTGCCAGCAGTTTGATGCTCCAGGGTGGGCCGTTCTTC
14 TRBJ1-3 TRBV2 - - CASSEWDTGNTIYF TGTGCCAGCAGTGAGTGGGACACTGGAAACACCATATATTTT
16 TRBJ1-1 TRBV19 - - CASSIQQGFGDTEAFF TGTGCCAGTAGTATCCAGCAAGGATTCGGGGACACTGAAGCTTTCTTT
14 TRBJ1-5 TRBV7-9 few - CASSGAPVVGPQHF TGTGCCAGCAGCGGGGCCCCCGTTGTAGGACCCCAGCATTTT
16 TRBJ2-7 TRBV19 - - CASSIGGGGPTYEQYF TGTGCCAGTAGTATCGGGGGCGGGGGACCTACCTACGAGCAGTACTTC
15 TRBJ2-2 TRBV7-7 - - CASSREPGNTGELFF TGTGCTAGCAGCCGAGAACCAGGGAACACCGGGGAGCTGTTTTTT
13 TRBJ2-7 TRBV6-5 - - CASSYPGQIEQYF TGTGCCAGCAGTTACCCCGGACAGATCGAGCAGTACTTC
15 TRBJ1-2 TRBV19 once - CASSIVEAGTRGYTF TGTGCCAGTAGTATAGTTGAGGCTGGTACTAGGGGCTACACCTTC
13 TRBJ1-1 TRBV5-1 - - CASSLKGNTEAFF TGCGCCAGCAGCCTTAAGGGAAACACTGAAGCTTTCTTT
16 TRBJ2-1 TRBV9 - TRBD1 CASSGWDRDRYNEQFF TGTGCCAGCAGCGGATGGGACAGGGACCGTTACAATGAGCAGTTCTTC
16 TRBJ2-2 TRBV24-1 - - CATSEGGPGNTGELFF TGTGCCACCAGTGAGGGCGGTCCAGGGAACACCGGGGAGCTGTTTTTT
14 TRBJ2-3 TRBV7-9 - - CASSSDSSTDTQYF TGTGCCAGCAGCTCGGACTCTAGCACAGATACGCAGTATTTT
14 TRBJ2-7 TRBV5-4 - TRBD2 CASSLKALAGEQYF TGTGCCAGCAGCTTAAAAGCACTAGCGGGCGAGCAGTACTTC
12 TRBJ1-2 TRBV19 - - CAGGGPGDGYTF TGTGCCGGGGGCGGGCCAGGGGATGGCTACACCTTC
14 TRBJ1-6 TRBV30 many TRBD1 CAWSGDRHNSPLHF TGTGCCTGGAGTGGGGACAGGCATAATTCACCCCTCCACTTT
14 TRBJ2-5 TRBV18 - - CASSPLGLQETQYF TGTGCCAGCTCACCGCTGGGACTGCAAGAGACCCAGTACTTC
13 TRBJ2-1 TRBV19 - TRBD2 CASSRGGINEQFF TGTGCCAGTAGCCGGGGGGGCATCAATGAGCAGTTCTTC
14 TRBJ2-1 TRBV19 once TRBD2 CASSSGLATYEQFF TGTGCCAGTAGTTCCGGACTAGCGACTTACGAGCAGTTCTTC
12 TRBJ2-5 TRBV11-3 once - CASSPGQETQYF TGTGCCAGCAGCCCGGGCCAAGAGACCCAGTACTTC